The rows below give T cell receptor beta chains drawn from one sample of a study of vaccination effects on CD4 cells after COVID-19. Antigen specificity for these receptors is unknown. TCRdb's copy holds only in-frame clones and misses some; the assay was immunoSEQ multiplex PCR. The sample shows under 50,000 clones, 67% of them seen only once. The sequenced sample was CD4+ T cells from PBMCs cultured without peptide, obtained before COVID-19 vaccination. All receptors derive from a human donor who received a COVID-19 vaccine. Both conserved end residues are part of each CDR3. Fields, in order: J gene, D gene, clone size, V gene, CDR3 DNA, CDR3 protein. D genes are given only for firm matches. Only some rows state a clone size, as once, few, many or a class for expanded clones.

J gene: TRBJ1-4; D gene: NA; clone size: NA; V gene: TRBV3-1/TRBV3-2; CDR3 DNA: TGTGCCAGCAGCCAAGATGGGGAAAAACTGTTTTTT; CDR3 protein: CASSQDGEKLFF
J gene: TRBJ2-2; D gene: TRBD1; clone size: NA; V gene: TRBV19; CDR3 DNA: TGTGCCAGCTATCGGGACAGGGGGAACACCGGGGAGCTGTTTTTT; CDR3 protein: CASYRDRGNTGELFF
J gene: TRBJ2-7; D gene: NA; clone size: NA; V gene: TRBV7-2; CDR3 DNA: TGTGCCAGCAGCTTCTCCAGGGGAGACCCCTACGAGCAGTACTTC; CDR3 protein: CASSFSRGDPYEQYF
J gene: TRBJ2-1; D gene: TRBD1; clone size: NA; V gene: TRBV7-3; CDR3 DNA: TGTGCCAGCAGCTTTGGACAGGGGGCTTACAATGAGCAGTTCTTC; CDR3 protein: CASSFGQGAYNEQFF
J gene: TRBJ1-2; D gene: NA; clone size: NA; V gene: TRBV30; CDR3 DNA: TGTGCCTGCCTGAGGGGGATCGGAGGCTACACCTTC; CDR3 protein: CACLRGIGGYTF
J gene: TRBJ1-6; D gene: TRBD1; clone size: few; V gene: TRBV2; CDR3 DNA: TGTGCCAGCAGGAAAGACAGGGCCCTAAGTTCACCCCTCCACTTT; CDR3 protein: CASRKDRALSSPLHF
J gene: TRBJ2-3; D gene: TRBD2; clone size: NA; V gene: TRBV2; CDR3 DNA: TGTGCCAGCAGATGGACTAGCGGCACAGATACGCAGTATTTT; CDR3 protein: CASRWTSGTDTQYF
J gene: TRBJ2-7; D gene: TRBD1; clone size: NA; V gene: TRBV10-3; CDR3 DNA: TGTGCCATCGGGGGACAGGGGGCTTACGAGCAGTACTTC; CDR3 protein: CAIGGQGAYEQYF
J gene: TRBJ1-2; D gene: NA; clone size: NA; V gene: TRBV6-1; CDR3 DNA: TGTGCCAGCAGTGAAGCGGGAGGGCTCTATGGCTACACCTTC; CDR3 protein: CASSEAGGLYGYTF
J gene: TRBJ1-1; D gene: NA; clone size: few; V gene: TRBV2; CDR3 DNA: TGTGCCAGCCGGGACTTGAACACTGAAGCTTTCTTT; CDR3 protein: CASRDLNTEAFF
J gene: TRBJ1-1; D gene: NA; clone size: few; V gene: TRBV2; CDR3 DNA: TGTGCCAGCAGGAACTATATCGGGGGGCGGACTGAAGCTTTCTTT; CDR3 protein: CASRNYIGGRTEAFF
J gene: TRBJ1-1; D gene: NA; clone size: NA; V gene: TRBV4-3; CDR3 DNA: TGCGCCAGCAGCCAAGAGGCAGCCATGAACACTGAAGCTTTCTTT; CDR3 protein: CASSQEAAMNTEAFF
J gene: TRBJ2-1; D gene: NA; clone size: NA; V gene: TRBV6-5; CDR3 DNA: TGTGCCAGCAGTTACGCTGATCGGGGGAATGAGCAGTTCTTC; CDR3 protein: CASSYADRGNEQFF
J gene: TRBJ1-2; D gene: TRBD1; clone size: NA; V gene: TRBV12-3/TRBV12-4; CDR3 DNA: TGTGCCAGCAGCGAACAGGGGTATGGCTACACCTTC; CDR3 protein: CASSEQGYGYTF
J gene: TRBJ2-1; D gene: TRBD1; clone size: NA; V gene: TRBV24-1; CDR3 DNA: TGTGCCACCAGTGAGCGACAGGGGAGTGAGCAGTTCTTC; CDR3 protein: CATSERQGSEQFF
J gene: TRBJ2-3; D gene: TRBD2; clone size: NA; V gene: TRBV9; CDR3 DNA: TGTGCCAGCAGCGTTAGCGGGGGCCTTCGTAACACAGATACGCAGTATTTT; CDR3 protein: CASSVSGGLRNTDTQYF
J gene: TRBJ2-5; D gene: TRBD1; clone size: NA; V gene: TRBV30; CDR3 DNA: TGTGCCTGGGATCCCGGGACAGCGAAAGAGACCCAGTACTTC; CDR3 protein: CAWDPGTAKETQYF
J gene: TRBJ1-2; D gene: TRBD1; clone size: NA; V gene: TRBV6-5; CDR3 DNA: TGTGCCAGCACCTCGGGACAGCTGTACTATGGCTACACCTTC; CDR3 protein: CASTSGQLYYGYTF
J gene: TRBJ1-5; D gene: TRBD1; clone size: few; V gene: TRBV5-6; CDR3 DNA: TGTGCCAGCAGCATGGGACAGGATCAGCCCCAGCATTTT; CDR3 protein: CASSMGQDQPQHF
J gene: TRBJ1-3; D gene: NA; clone size: NA; V gene: TRBV7-2; CDR3 DNA: TGTGCCAGCAGCGTTGTGAGGACCGCGCGCTCTGGAAACACCATATATTTT; CDR3 protein: CASSVVRTARSGNTIYF
J gene: TRBJ1-2; D gene: NA; clone size: NA; V gene: TRBV7-8; CDR3 DNA: TGTGCCAGCAGCTCAGGGACGGAGTATGGCTACACCTTC; CDR3 protein: CASSSGTEYGYTF
J gene: TRBJ2-7; D gene: NA; clone size: NA; V gene: TRBV18; CDR3 DNA: TGTGCCAGCTCACCACCCAGAGGGAGCGGGTACGAGCAGTACTTC; CDR3 protein: CASSPPRGSGYEQYF
J gene: TRBJ2-7; D gene: TRBD1; clone size: NA; V gene: TRBV5-1; CDR3 DNA: TGCGCCAGCAGCTTGGGACAGGGGATCTCCTCCTACGAGCAGTACTTC; CDR3 protein: CASSLGQGISSYEQYF
J gene: TRBJ1-1; D gene: TRBD1; clone size: NA; V gene: TRBV3-1/TRBV3-2; CDR3 DNA: TGTGCCAGCAGCCAAAAAGGGGAGGGGAGGGGGCCCGAGCAGTACACTGAAGCTTTCTTT; CDR3 protein: CASSQKGEGRGPEQYTEAFF
J gene: TRBJ1-5; D gene: NA; clone size: few; V gene: TRBV7-9; CDR3 DNA: TGTGCCAGCAGCTTAGTCGTCGGTCTGAGTAGCAATCAGCCCCAGCATTTT; CDR3 protein: CASSLVVGLSSNQPQHF
J gene: TRBJ2-1; D gene: NA; clone size: NA; V gene: TRBV5-1; CDR3 DNA: TGCGCCAGCAGCTTGGTTGACAACGAGCAGTTCTTC; CDR3 protein: CASSLVDNEQFF
J gene: TRBJ2-2; D gene: NA; clone size: few; V gene: TRBV7-2; CDR3 DNA: TGTGCCAGCAGCTTAGCGGACTACGGCGGGGAGCTGTTTTTT; CDR3 protein: CASSLADYGGELFF
J gene: TRBJ2-1; D gene: NA; clone size: NA; V gene: TRBV24-1; CDR3 DNA: TGTGCCACCAGTGAGGACAATGAGCAGTTCTTC; CDR3 protein: CATSEDNEQFF
J gene: TRBJ1-3; D gene: NA; clone size: NA; V gene: TRBV5-1; CDR3 DNA: TGCGCCAGCAGCTTGGGACAGGCAGGGGGAAACACCATATATTTT; CDR3 protein: CASSLGQAGGNTIYF
J gene: TRBJ2-7; D gene: NA; clone size: NA; V gene: TRBV27; CDR3 DNA: TGTGCCAGCAGTTTAAGACAGAGCTCCTACGAGCAGTACTTC; CDR3 protein: CASSLRQSSYEQYF
J gene: TRBJ2-5; D gene: NA; clone size: NA; V gene: TRBV20-1; CDR3 DNA: TGCAGTGCCCCCCGACAAGAGACCCAGTACTTC; CDR3 protein: CSAPRQETQYF
J gene: TRBJ2-1; D gene: NA; clone size: NA; V gene: TRBV19; CDR3 DNA: TGTGCCAGTAGTATAGTTGGGGGGAGTCAGGGGGGCCCTTTCTCCTACAATGAGCAGTTCTTC; CDR3 protein: CASSIVGGSQGGPFSYNEQFF
J gene: TRBJ2-2; D gene: TRBD1; clone size: NA; V gene: TRBV28; CDR3 DNA: TGTGCCAGCGGGACAGGGGGCATCGGGGAGCTGTTTTTT; CDR3 protein: CASGTGGIGELFF
J gene: TRBJ2-7; D gene: TRBD2; clone size: NA; V gene: TRBV11-2; CDR3 DNA: TGTGCCAGCAGCCGTATAGCGGGGGCGAGCTCCTACGAGCAGTACTTC; CDR3 protein: CASSRIAGASSYEQYF
J gene: TRBJ2-5; D gene: NA; clone size: NA; V gene: TRBV10-3; CDR3 DNA: TGTGCCATCAGTGATACTCCAGAGACCCAGTACTTC; CDR3 protein: CAISDTPETQYF
J gene: TRBJ2-3; D gene: TRBD2; clone size: NA; V gene: TRBV6-2/TRBV6-3; CDR3 DNA: TGTGCCAGCAGCTGGACTAGCGGGAGGGCCTTGGTTACAGATACGCAGTATTTT; CDR3 protein: CASSWTSGRALVTDTQYF
J gene: TRBJ1-1; D gene: NA; clone size: NA; V gene: TRBV12-5; CDR3 DNA: TGTGCTAGTGGTTTGGAAGGGCCGAACACTGAAGCTTTCTTT; CDR3 protein: CASGLEGPNTEAFF
J gene: TRBJ1-1; D gene: TRBD1; clone size: NA; V gene: TRBV6-2/TRBV6-3; CDR3 DNA: TGTGCCAGCAGTTACAGGTCAACAGGGGATGGAGCTTTCTTT; CDR3 protein: CASSYRSTGDGAFF
J gene: TRBJ2-7; D gene: TRBD2; clone size: NA; V gene: TRBV7-2; CDR3 DNA: TGTGCCAGCAGCCCGTCTAGCGGGGCCCTCTCCTACGAGCAGTACTTC; CDR3 protein: CASSPSSGALSYEQYF
J gene: TRBJ1-5; D gene: NA; clone size: once; V gene: TRBV12-3/TRBV12-4; CDR3 DNA: TGTGCCAGCAGGATCCAAGTGGGAGCCCAGCATTTT; CDR3 protein: CASRIQVGAQHF
J gene: TRBJ1-4; D gene: TRBD1; clone size: NA; V gene: TRBV9; CDR3 DNA: TGTGCCAGCAGCGTTACAGGGGGTCAGAGAGGGGAAAAACTGTTTTTT; CDR3 protein: CASSVTGGQRGEKLFF
J gene: TRBJ2-5; D gene: TRBD2; clone size: NA; V gene: TRBV2; CDR3 DNA: TGTGCCAGCACTGCGGCGGGGGGCCGGGGGGAGACCCAGTACTTC; CDR3 protein: CASTAAGGRGETQYF
J gene: TRBJ1-2; D gene: NA; clone size: once; V gene: TRBV5-6; CDR3 DNA: TGTGCCAGCAGCCCTGGGAATACCTATGGCTACACCTTC; CDR3 protein: CASSPGNTYGYTF
J gene: TRBJ2-1; D gene: TRBD2; clone size: NA; V gene: TRBV18; CDR3 DNA: TGTGCCAGCTCACCGCCGCGTAGCGGGAGCAATGAGCAGTTCTTC; CDR3 protein: CASSPPRSGSNEQFF
J gene: TRBJ2-1; D gene: NA; clone size: few; V gene: TRBV6-6; CDR3 DNA: TGTGCCAGCAGCCACGGTCCTACGAAAAATGAGCAGTTCTTC; CDR3 protein: CASSHGPTKNEQFF